Each of the 25 T cell receptor beta chains below was sequenced from the same sample in a study of Tregs in tolerant kidney transplant recipients. TCRdb's table, derived via immunoSEQ multiplex PCR, lists solely in-frame clones and lacks some. The sample holds more than 75,000 clones, roughly 93% seen once. Source: CD4+ T cells from blood, taken before the transplant. The receptors stem from a human donor who received a combined kidney and bone marrow transplant.

CDR3 in DNA: TGTGCCAGCAGCGCCAGGAGACACAGGGTTATGGGCGAGCAGTACTTC. Translated: CASSARRHRVMGEQYF. The chain joins TRBV14 to TRBJ2-7; TRBD1 might be the D (6 bases). V was cut by 5 bases and J by 6 bases, with 23 bases left in between. Germline V gene lookup returns CDR1 SGHDN and CDR2 FVKESK. CDR3 length: 16 amino acids.

The V gene is TRBV2, the J gene TRBJ2-2; 8 positions match TRBD1. Germline-derived CDR1 and CDR2 are SNHLY and FYNNEI. V lost 4 bases to trimming and J lost 13 bases; unmatched junction nucleotides: 8. The CDR3 length is 13 residues. The CDR3 is CASSGIGQGGLFF. The CDR3 DNA sequence: TGTGCCAGCAGTGGGATAGGACAGGGTGGGCTGTTTTTT.

The V gene is TRBV5-4, the J gene TRBJ2-1; unclear D gene. The CDR3 runs to 17 residues. Trimming pared 0 bases from V and 1 base from J, leaving 14 bases between. Germline lookup yields CDR1 SGHNT and CDR2 YYREEE (reference sequence). CDR3 in DNA: TGTGCCAGCAGCTTGGCCCGAGCGAGCCTGTCCTACAATGAGCAGTTCTTC. As protein: CASSLARASLSYNEQFF.

The V gene is TRBV19, the J gene TRBJ1-1; D is unresolved. Germline lookup yields CDR1 LNHDA and CDR2 SQIVND (reference sequence). V was pared by 7 bases and J by 1 base, with 13 bases between. This CDR3 spans 14 amino acids. The CDR3 bases are TGTGCCAGTATACCGAGTCCTTGGAACACTGAAGCTTTCTTT. This encodes CASIPSPWNTEAFF.

This chain links TRBV18 with TRBJ2-1; 15 bases map to TRBD2. The CDR3 covers 15 residues. Trimming at V came to 3 bases and at J to 10 bases, leaving 4 bases not matched to a gene. The germline V gene encodes CDR1 KGHSH and CDR2 LQKENI. The CDR3 reads CASSPSGTSGREQFF. The CDR3 region has the DNA TGTGCCAGCTCACCGTCCGGGACTAGCGGGAGGGAGCAGTTCTTC.

This clone is a singleton in its sample. This chain links TRBV7-3 with TRBJ2-7, with TRBD1 matching over 9 bases. Germline CDR1 SGHTA, CDR2 FQGTGA. Trimming took 5 bases from V and 5 from J; bases not matched to a gene: 10. The CDR3 covers 15 residues. The CDR3 loop reads CASSPKGQGVHEQYF. CDR3 DNA sequence: TGTGCCAGCAGCCCCAAGGGACAGGGTGTTCACGAGCAGTACTTC.

The genes are TRBV2 and TRBJ2-7, with a weak D call TRBD1 (5 bases). The CDR3 runs to 14 residues. V shed 3 bases and J shed 3 bases, with 12 bases lying between them. Germline V CDR1 and CDR2: SNHLY, FYNNEI. In DNA form, the CDR3 reads TGTGCCAGCAGTGAGCAGGGCCGCGTCTACGAGCAGTACTTC. It codes for CASSEQGRVYEQYF.

The V and J genes are TRBV5-4 and TRBJ2-7; TRBD1 agrees at 9 bases. The germline CDR1 and CDR2 sequences are SGHNT and YYREEE (reference sequence). This CDR3 region has 12 residues. The J segment lost 3 bases and the V segment lost 7 bases, leaving 2 bases of the junction unmatched. CDR3 loop: CASQGQGYEQYF. Here the CDR3 DNA reads TGTGCCAGCCAGGGACAGGGCTACGAGCAGTACTTC. Using reference TRBV5-4 and TRBJ2-7 for the parts outside the CDR3, the full variable domain is ETGVTQSPTHLIKTRGQQVTLRCSSQSGHNTVSWYQQALGQGPQFIFQYYREEENGRGNFPPRFSGLQFPNYSSELNVNALELDDSALYLCASQGQGYEQYFGPGTRLTVT.

This clone was seen once. The CDR3 loop reads CSVVLYTGELFF. The DNA of the CDR3 is TGCAGCGTTGTACTCTACACCGGGGAGCTGTTTTTT. This sequence joins TRBV29-1 and TRBJ2-2; D unresolved. The germline V gene encodes CDR1 SQVTM and CDR2 ANQGSEA. V was cut by 4 bases and J by 3 bases, with 6 bases left in between. The length of the CDR3 is 12 residues.

The V and J genes are TRBV7-3 and TRBJ2-6, with D tentatively TRBD2 (5 bases). The V end was cut by 5 bases, the J end by 0 bases, with 17 bases between. The CDR3 totals 18 residues. Per germline, CDR1 SGHTA and CDR2 FQGTGA. CDR3 sequence: CASSPGRTGFSGANVLTF. In DNA form, the CDR3 reads TGTGCCAGCAGCCCGGGCAGAACGGGGTTCTCTGGGGCCAACGTCCTGACTTTC.

This clone was seen a single time. J is TRBJ1-5 and V is TRBV9; no clear D gene. Per the germline V gene, CDR1 is SGDLS and CDR2 is YYNGEE. This CDR3 spans 15 amino acids. The V end lost 0 bases, the J end lost 0 bases, and 7 bases lay between the germline ends. The CDR3 is CASSVAPDSNQPQHF. The CDR3 DNA reads as TGTGCCAGCAGCGTAGCTCCAGATAGCAATCAGCCCCAGCATTTT.

The chain carries TRBV19 and TRBJ1-6; TRBD1 might be the D (5 bases). Germline V CDR1 and CDR2: LNHDA, SQIVND (reference sequence). The ends were cut back, 1 base at V and 9 bases at J, with 10 bases in the middle. The CDR3 totals 14 residues. CDR3 residues: CASSIGRDGSPLHF. The CDR3 region has the DNA TGTGCCAGTAGTATAGGGAGGGACGGTTCACCCCTCCACTTT. Full variable domain (missing parts from reference TRBV19 and TRBJ1-6): DGGITQSPKYLFRKEGQNVTLSCEQNLNHDAMYWYRQDPGQGLRLIYYSQIVNDFQKGDIAEGYSVSREKKESFPLTVTSAQKNPTAFYLCASSIGRDGSPLHFGNGTRLTVT.

This chain connects TRBV28 to TRBJ1-5; 7 nucleotides agree with TRBD1. CDR1 and CDR2 from the germline V gene are MDHEN and SYDVKM. V lost 5 bases, J lost 0 bases, and 10 bases stayed unmatched. The CDR3 sequence is 17 residues long. Written as DNA, the CDR3 is TGTGCCAGCAGTCGGGTCAGGGGGAGGCATAGCAATCAGCCCCAGCATTTT. Its translation is CASSRVRGRHSNQPQHF.

J is TRBJ1-4 and V is TRBV11-2; TRBD1 matches at 12 bases. V shed 3 bases, J shed 7 bases, and the junction held 6 bases outside the gene matches. Germline lookup yields CDR1 SGHAT and CDR2 FQNNGV. This CDR3 comprises 16 residues. Here the CDR3 DNA reads TGTGCCAGCAGCTTTTCCGGGACAGGGGGCGCTGAAAAACTGTTTTTT. Protein product: CASSFSGTGGAEKLFF.

This chain uses TRBV29-1 with TRBJ2-5; 7 nucleotides match TRBD1. The CDR3 covers 12 residues. V trimming: 5 bases; J trimming: 4 bases; junction bases outside the gene matches: 4. Germline CDR1 is SQVTM and CDR2 is ANQGSEA. The CDR3 region is CSVNRGRETQYF. The DNA of the CDR3 is TGCAGCGTTAACAGGGGCCGAGAGACCCAGTACTTC. Drawing the rest from reference TRBV29-1 and TRBJ2-5, the complete variable domain is SAVISQKPSRDICQRGTSLTIQCQVDSQVTMMFWYRQQPGQSLTLIATANQGSEATYESGFVIDKFPISRPNLTFSTLTVSNMSPEDSSIYLCSVNRGRETQYFGPGTRLLVL.

The chain has TRBV7-3 and TRBJ2-1, with D uncertain. CDR1 is SGHTA and CDR2 is FQGTGA in the germline V gene. Trimming removed 5 bases from V and 7 bases from J, with 12 bases in between. CDR3 length: 13 amino acids. In DNA, the CDR3 is TGTGCCAGCAGCCAGGAAGTGAGTAATGAGCAGTTCTTC. Protein product: CASSQEVSNEQFF.

The V gene is TRBV27, the J gene TRBJ1-6; D is ambiguous. Trimming removed 3 bases at V and 5 bases at J, with 14 bases between. The length of the CDR3 is 16 residues. The germline CDR1 and CDR2 sequences are MNHEY and SMNVEV (reference sequence). This chain's CDR3 is CASSLRIPADNSPLHF. CDR3 nucleotides: TGTGCCAGCAGTTTGAGGATCCCGGCAGATAATTCACCCCTCCACTTT.

The V and J genes are TRBV9 and TRBJ2-1, with TRBD2 identical over 10 bases. CDR3 length: 16 amino acids. After removal of 0 bases from V and 4 bases from J, the junction contained 4 bases not matched to a gene. Germline CDR1 is SGDLS and CDR2 is YYNGEE. CDR3 coding DNA: TGTGCCAGCAGCGTAGGTGGTAGCGGGGGGTACAATGAGCAGTTCTTC. Its translation is CASSVGGSGGYNEQFF.

This sequence joins TRBV7-8 and TRBJ1-2; 9 positions match TRBD1. CDR1 and CDR2 (germline): SGHVS, FQNEAQ. This CDR3 has 19 amino acids. With 0 bases clipped from V and 3 bases from J, the junction kept 14 bases outside the gene matches. The CDR3 coding sequence is TGTGCCAGCAGCTTAGCACTCGGGACAGGGCAGGTTTACCACTATGGCTACACCTTC. This sequence encodes CASSLALGTGQVYHYGYTF.

The rearrangement joins TRBV11-3 to TRBJ2-1; 13 bases agree with TRBD2. Germline assignment: CDR1 SGHNT and CDR2 YENEEA. V lost 5 bases, J lost 4 bases, and 8 bases stayed unmatched. The CDR3 totals 17 residues. CDR3 sequence reads: CASSGLAGEWLYNEQFF. CDR3 DNA sequence: TGTGCCAGCAGCGGACTAGCGGGAGAGTGGTTATACAATGAGCAGTTCTTC. The whole variable domain, filled in from reference TRBV11-3 and TRBJ2-1, reads EAGVVQSPRYKIIEKKQPVAFWCNPISGHNTLYWYLQNLGQGPELLIRYENEEAVDDSQLPKDRFSAERLKGVDSTLKIQPAELGDSAVYLCASSGLAGEWLYNEQFFGPGTRLTVL.

The chain has TRBV7-9 and TRBJ1-2; 8 bases align to TRBD1. CDR1 and CDR2 from the germline V gene are SEHNR and FQNEAQ (reference sequence). CDR3 length equals 15 residues. V lost 5 bases and J lost 2; bases outside the gene matches: 7. For the CDR3, the DNA is TGTGCCAGCAGCCACCTGACAGGGGAAAACTATGGCTACACCTTC. Protein sequence: CASSHLTGENYGYTF.

This clone has just one count. Other DNA sequences in the sample encode the same CDR3. This rearrangement joins TRBV5-1 to TRBJ1-6; 8 positions match TRBD1. The CDR3 extends over 15 amino acids. The germline CDR1 and CDR2 sequences are SGHRS and YFSETQ. Germline trimming cut 5 bases from V and 9 bases from J; bases unmatched to any gene: 10. The CDR3 coding sequence is TGCGCCAGCAGGGCCGCCGGGACAGGATCTTCACCCCTCCACTTT. Protein product: CASRAAGTGSSPLHF.

This clone was found once. V is TRBV7-2 and J is TRBJ2-3, with 8 nucleotides matching TRBD2. From germline, CDR1 is SGHTA and CDR2 FQGNSA. The CDR3 has 16 amino acids. The ends lost 1 base at V and 5 bases at J; junction bases unmatched: 8. The CDR3 DNA is TGTGCCAGCAGCTTAGTTTGGACTAGCCCGAAAGATACGCAGTATTTT. Translating it yields CASSLVWTSPKDTQYF.

V gene TRBV7-2 combines with J gene TRBJ2-7, with D perhaps TRBD1 (7 bases). Germline V gene lookup returns CDR1 SGHTA and CDR2 FQGNSA. V was cut by 2 bases and J by 4 bases, with 18 bases left in between. The CDR3 has 16 amino acids. The CDR3: CASSLQHSGGQYEQYF. CDR3 sequence (DNA): TGTGCCAGCAGCTTACAACACTCAGGGGGGCAGTACGAGCAGTACTTC.

Written as DNA, the CDR3 is TGTGCCAGCATTTCTTTTGGCACTAGCGATACCACCGGGGAGCTGTTTTTT. Amino acids: CASISFGTSDTTGELFF. V gene TRBV2 combines with J gene TRBJ2-2; 7 bases line up with TRBD2. J gave up 4 bases and V 7 bases, and 15 bases lay outside the gene matches. The CDR3 is made up of 17 amino acids. Germline lookup yields CDR1 SNHLY and CDR2 FYNNEI.